This TCR beta chain stems from a study of Graves' ophthalmopathy and Graves' hyperthyroidism. There are many counts of this clonotype. What it binds is not known. Germline CDR1 SGHTA, CDR2 FQGNSA. The CDR3 consists of 12 residues. J was trimmed by 12 bases and V by 5 bases; bases with no gene match: 7. General study results and limits: Blood was where most expanded thyroid clonotypes above 0.001 frequency also turned up.

Using RNA transcripts, the TCR beta CDR3 regions were amplified. First-round RT-PCR with HTBI primers preceded a second-round multiplex PCR. TCRdb ran MiXCR on the multiplex PCR reads and lists one entry per CDR3 protein. This repertoire shows about 370,000 distinct CDR3 sequences, 15% to 20% found once; its top ten account for roughly 1.6%. V and J are TRBV7-2 and TRBJ1-5, with 7 bases fitting TRBD1. The specimen sequenced was peripheral blood. The clonotype comes from a woman aged 18-35 years with Graves' ophthalmopathy. CDR3 nucleotides: TGTGCCAGCAGCCCTTACGGACAGGTCCAGCATTTT. Amino acid sequence: CASSPYGQVQHF.